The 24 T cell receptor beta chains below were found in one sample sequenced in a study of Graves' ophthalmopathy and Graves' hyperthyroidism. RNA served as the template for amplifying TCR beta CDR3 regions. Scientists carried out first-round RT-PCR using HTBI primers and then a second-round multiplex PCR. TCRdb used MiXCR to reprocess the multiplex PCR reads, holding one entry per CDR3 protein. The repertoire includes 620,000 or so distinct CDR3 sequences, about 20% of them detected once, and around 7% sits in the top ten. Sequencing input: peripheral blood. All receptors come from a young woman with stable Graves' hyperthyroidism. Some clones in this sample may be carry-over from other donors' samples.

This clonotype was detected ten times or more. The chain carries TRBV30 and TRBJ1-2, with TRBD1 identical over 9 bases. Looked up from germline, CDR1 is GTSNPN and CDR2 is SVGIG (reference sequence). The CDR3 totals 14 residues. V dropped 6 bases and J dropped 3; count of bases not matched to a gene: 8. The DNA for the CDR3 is TGTGCCTGTTCCCGGGGGGACAGGGACTATGGCTACACCTTC. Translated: CACSRGDRDYGYTF. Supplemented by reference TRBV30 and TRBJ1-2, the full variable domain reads SQTIHQWPATLVQPVGSPLSLECTVEGTSNPNLYWYRQAAGRGLQLLFYSVGIGQISSEVPQNLSASRPQDRQFILSSKKLLLSDSGFYLCACSRGDRDYGYTFGSGTRLTVV.

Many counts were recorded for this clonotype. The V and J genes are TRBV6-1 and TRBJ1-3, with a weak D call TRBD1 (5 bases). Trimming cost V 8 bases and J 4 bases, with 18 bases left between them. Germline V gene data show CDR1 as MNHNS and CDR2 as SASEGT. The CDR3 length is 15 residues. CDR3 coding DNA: TGTGCCAGCTCGAATCCTACGGGACGAGGAAACACCATATATTTT. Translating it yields CASSNPTGRGNTIYF.

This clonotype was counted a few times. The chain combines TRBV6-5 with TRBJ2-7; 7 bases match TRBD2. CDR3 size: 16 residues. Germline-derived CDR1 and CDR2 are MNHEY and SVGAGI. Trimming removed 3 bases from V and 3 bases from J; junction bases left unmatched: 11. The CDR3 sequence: CASSYGGGVTLYEQYF. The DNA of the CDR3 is TGTGCCAGCAGTTATGGGGGAGGGGTTACCCTCTACGAGCAGTACTTC.

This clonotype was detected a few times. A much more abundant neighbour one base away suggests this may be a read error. CDR3 amino acids: CATSRGDLINTESFF. The CDR3 DNA follows: TGTGCCACCAGCAGAGGGGACCTAATAAACACTGAATCTTTCTTT. The gene calls are TRBV15 and TRBJ1-1; perhaps TRBD1 as D (5 bases). The CDR3 sequence is 15 residues long. Germline loops: CDR1 LNHNV, CDR2 YYDKDF (reference sequence). The variable domain in full, with the rest retrieved from reference TRBV15 and TRBJ1-1, is DAMVIQNPRYQVTQFGKPVTLSCSQTLNHNVMYWYQQKSSQAPKLLFHYYDKDFNNEADTPDNFQSRRPNTSFCFLDIRSPGLGDTAMYLCATSRGDLINTESFFGQGTRLTVV.

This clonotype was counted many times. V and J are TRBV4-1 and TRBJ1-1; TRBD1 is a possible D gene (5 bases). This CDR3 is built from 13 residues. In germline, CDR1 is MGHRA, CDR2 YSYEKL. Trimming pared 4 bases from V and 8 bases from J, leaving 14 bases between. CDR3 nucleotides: TGCGCCAGCAGCCCCGGCGGGGGAGTGGAAGCTTTCTTT. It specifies CASSPGGGVEAFF.

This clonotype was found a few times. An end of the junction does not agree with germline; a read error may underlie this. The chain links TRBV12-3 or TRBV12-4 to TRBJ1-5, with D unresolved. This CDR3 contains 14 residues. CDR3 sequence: CASRIDIGNQPQHF. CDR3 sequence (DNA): TGTGCCAGCAGGATCGACATCGGCAATCAGCCTCAGCATTTT.

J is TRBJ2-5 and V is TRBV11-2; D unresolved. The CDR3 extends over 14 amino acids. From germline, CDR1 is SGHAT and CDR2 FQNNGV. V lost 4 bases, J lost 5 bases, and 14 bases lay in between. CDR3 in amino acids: CASSSTPYGETQYF. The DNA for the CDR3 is TGTGCCAGCAGCTCCACCCCCTACGGGGAGACCCAGTACTTC.

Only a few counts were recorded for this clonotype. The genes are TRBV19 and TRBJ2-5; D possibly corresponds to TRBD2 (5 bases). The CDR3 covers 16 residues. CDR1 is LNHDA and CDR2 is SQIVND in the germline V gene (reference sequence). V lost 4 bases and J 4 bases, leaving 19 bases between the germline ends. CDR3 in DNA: TGTGCCAGTAGTACCCCCCCTAGACGGGGTTTAGAGACCCAGTACTTC. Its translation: CASSTPPRRGLETQYF.

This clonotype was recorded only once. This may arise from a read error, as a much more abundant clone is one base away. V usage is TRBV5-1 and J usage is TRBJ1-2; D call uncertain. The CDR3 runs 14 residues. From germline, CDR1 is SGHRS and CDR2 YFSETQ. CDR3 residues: CVSSWQRARYGYTF. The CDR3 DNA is TGCGTCAGCAGCTGGCAGAGGGCCCGCTATGGCTACACCTTC.

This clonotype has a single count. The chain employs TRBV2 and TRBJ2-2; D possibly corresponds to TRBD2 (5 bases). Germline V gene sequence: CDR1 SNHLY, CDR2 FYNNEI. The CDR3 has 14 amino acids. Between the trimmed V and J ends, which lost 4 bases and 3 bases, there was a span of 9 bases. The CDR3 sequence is CASSVSAYTGELFF. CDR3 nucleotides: TGTGCCAGCAGTGTTAGCGCCTACACCGGGGAGCTGTTTTTT.

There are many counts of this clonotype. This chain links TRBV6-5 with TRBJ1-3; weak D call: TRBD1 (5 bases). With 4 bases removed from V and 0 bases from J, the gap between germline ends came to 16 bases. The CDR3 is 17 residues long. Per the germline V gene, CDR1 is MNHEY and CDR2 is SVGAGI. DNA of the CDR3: TGTGCCAGCAGTTCACCTCACCTGACAGCCTCTGGAAACACCATATATTTT. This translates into CASSSPHLTASGNTIYF.

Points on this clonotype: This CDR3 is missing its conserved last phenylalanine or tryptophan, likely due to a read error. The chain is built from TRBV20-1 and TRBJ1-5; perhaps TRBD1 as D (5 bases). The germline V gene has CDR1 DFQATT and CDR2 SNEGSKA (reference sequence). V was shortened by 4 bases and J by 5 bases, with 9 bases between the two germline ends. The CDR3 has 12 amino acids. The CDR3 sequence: CSAMQGHQPQHL. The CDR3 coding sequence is TGCAGTGCTATGCAGGGTCATCAGCCCCAGCATTTG.

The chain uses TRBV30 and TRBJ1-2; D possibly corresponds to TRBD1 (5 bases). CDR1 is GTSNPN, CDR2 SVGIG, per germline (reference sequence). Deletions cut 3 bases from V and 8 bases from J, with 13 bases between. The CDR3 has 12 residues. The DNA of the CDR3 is TGTGCCTGGAGACCGGGGGAGTACGGCTACACCTTC. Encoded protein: CAWRPGEYGYTF.

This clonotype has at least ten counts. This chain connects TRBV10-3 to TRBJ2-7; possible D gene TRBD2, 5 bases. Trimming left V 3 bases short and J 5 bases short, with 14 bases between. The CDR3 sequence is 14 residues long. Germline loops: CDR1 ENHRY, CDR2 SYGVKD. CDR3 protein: CAISDSVGAHEQYF. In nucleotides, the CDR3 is TGTGCCATCAGTGACTCGGTGGGAGCCCACGAGCAGTACTTC.

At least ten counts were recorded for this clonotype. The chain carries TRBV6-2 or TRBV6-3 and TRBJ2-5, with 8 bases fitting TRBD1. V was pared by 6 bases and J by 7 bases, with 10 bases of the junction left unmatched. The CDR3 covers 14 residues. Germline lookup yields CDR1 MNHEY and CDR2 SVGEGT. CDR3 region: CASSYRGQARTQYF. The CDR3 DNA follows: TGTGCCAGCAGCTACAGGGGACAGGCAAGGACCCAGTACTTC.

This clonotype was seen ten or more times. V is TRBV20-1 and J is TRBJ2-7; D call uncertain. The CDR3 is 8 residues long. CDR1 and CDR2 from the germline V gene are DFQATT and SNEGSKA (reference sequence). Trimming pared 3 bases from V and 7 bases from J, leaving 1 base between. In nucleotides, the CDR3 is TGCAGTGCTAGGGAGCAGTACTTC. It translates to CSAREQYF.

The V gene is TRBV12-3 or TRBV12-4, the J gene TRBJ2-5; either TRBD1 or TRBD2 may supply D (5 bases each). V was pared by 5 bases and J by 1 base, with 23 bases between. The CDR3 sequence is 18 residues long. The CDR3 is CASSPAGRVNTVQETQYF. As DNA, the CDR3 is TGTGCCAGCAGTCCAGCAGGGCGGGTTAATACAGTCCAAGAGACCCAGTACTTC.

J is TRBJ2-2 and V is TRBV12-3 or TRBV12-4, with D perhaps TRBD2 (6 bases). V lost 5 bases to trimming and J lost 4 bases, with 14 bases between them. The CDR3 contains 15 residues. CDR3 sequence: CASSRDGGGTGELFF. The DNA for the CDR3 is TGTGCCAGCAGTCGTGATGGGGGAGGCACCGGGGAGCTGTTTTTT.

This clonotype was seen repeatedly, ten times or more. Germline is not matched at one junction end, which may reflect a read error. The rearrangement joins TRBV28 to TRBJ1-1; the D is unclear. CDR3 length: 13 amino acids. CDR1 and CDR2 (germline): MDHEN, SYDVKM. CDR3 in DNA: TGTGCCAGCAGGTATACCCCGAACGCTGAAGCTTTCTTT. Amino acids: CASRYTPNAEAFF.

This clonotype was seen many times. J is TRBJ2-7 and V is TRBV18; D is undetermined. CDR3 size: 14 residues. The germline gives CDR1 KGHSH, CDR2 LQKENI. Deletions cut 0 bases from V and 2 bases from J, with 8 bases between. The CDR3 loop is CASSPPHNTYEQYF. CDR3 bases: TGTGCCAGCTCACCACCTCACAACACCTACGAGCAGTACTTC.

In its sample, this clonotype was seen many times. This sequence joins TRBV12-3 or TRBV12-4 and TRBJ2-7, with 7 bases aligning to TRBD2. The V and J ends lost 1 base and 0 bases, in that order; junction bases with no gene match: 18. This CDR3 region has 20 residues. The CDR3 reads CASSLGWSWGGNQSSYEQYF. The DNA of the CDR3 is TGTGCCAGCAGTTTAGGTTGGAGCTGGGGAGGGAATCAAAGCTCCTACGAGCAGTACTTC.

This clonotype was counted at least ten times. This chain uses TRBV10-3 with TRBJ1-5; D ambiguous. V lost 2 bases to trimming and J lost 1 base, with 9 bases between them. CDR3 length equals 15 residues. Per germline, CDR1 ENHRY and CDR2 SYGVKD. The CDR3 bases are TGTGCCATCAGTGAGCGAGGGTTAAGCAATCAGCCCCAGCATTTT. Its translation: CAISERGLSNQPQHF.

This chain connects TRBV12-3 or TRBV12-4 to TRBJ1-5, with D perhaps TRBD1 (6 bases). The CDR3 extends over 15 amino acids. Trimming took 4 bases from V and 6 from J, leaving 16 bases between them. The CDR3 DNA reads TGTGCCAGCAGTTCGGACAGTCGGGTAGGTCAGCCCCAGCATTTT. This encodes CASSSDSRVGQPQHF.

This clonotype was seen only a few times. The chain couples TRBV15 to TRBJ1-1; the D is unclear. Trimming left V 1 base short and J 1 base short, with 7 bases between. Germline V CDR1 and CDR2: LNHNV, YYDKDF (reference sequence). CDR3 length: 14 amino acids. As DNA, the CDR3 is TGTGCCACCAGCAGAGGGGTTTGGAACACTGAAGCTTTCTTT. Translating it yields CATSRGVWNTEAFF.